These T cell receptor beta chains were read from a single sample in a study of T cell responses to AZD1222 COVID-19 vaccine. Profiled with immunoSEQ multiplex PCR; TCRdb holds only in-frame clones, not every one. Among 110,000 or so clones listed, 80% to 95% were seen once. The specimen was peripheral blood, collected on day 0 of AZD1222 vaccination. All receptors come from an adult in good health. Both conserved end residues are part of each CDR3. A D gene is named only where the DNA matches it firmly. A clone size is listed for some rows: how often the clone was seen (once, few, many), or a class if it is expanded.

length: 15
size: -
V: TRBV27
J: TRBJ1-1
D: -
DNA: TGTGCCAGCAGTTTATTTTCCACGCATCACACTGAAGCTTTCTTT
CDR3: CASSLFSTHHTEAFF

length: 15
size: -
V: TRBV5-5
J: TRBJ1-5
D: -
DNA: TGTGCCAGCAGCTTGTCAGGGGACGGCAATCAGCCCCAGCATTTT
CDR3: CASSLSGDGNQPQHF

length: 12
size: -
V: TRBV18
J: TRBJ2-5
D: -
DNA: TGTGCCAGCTCACCACAGCGTGAGACCCAGTACTTC
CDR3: CASSPQRETQYF

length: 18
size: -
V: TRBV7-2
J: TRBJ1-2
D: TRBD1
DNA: TGTGCCAGCAGCCGTGAAACCGGGACAGGGTTAGGGGACTATGGCTACACCTTC
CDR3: CASSRETGTGLGDYGYTF

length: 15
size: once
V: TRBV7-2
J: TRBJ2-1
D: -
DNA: TGTGCCAGCAGCCCACGCCGGGGCTCCCTTAATGAGCAGTTCTTC
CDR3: CASSPRRGSLNEQFF

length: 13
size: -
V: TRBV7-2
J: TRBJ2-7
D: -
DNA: TGTGCCAGCAGGCCTGGGCTCTCCTACGAGCAGTACTTC
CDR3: CASRPGLSYEQYF

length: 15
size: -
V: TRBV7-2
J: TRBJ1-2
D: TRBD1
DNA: TGTGCCAGCAGACTAAACCGACAGGGGGCGCAGGGCTACACCTTC
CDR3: CASRLNRQGAQGYTF

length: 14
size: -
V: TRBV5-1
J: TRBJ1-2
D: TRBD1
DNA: TGCGCCAGCAGCGCGGGACAGGGTGGCTATGGCTACACCTTC
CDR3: CASSAGQGGYGYTF

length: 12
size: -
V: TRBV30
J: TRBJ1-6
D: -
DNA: TGTGCCTGGAGTGGGAGGTCTTCACCCCTCCACTTT
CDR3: CAWSGRSSPLHF

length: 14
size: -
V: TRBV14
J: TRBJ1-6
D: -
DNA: TGTGCCAGCAGTCTAAACGTCGTAGGATCACCCCTCCACTTT
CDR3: CASSLNVVGSPLHF

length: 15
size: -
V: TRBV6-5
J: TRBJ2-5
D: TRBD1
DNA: TGTGCCAGCACTTCTGGACAGGGGAGGGGGGAGACCCAGTACTTC
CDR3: CASTSGQGRGETQYF

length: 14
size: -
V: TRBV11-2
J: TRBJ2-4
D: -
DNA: TGTGCCAGCAGCTTAGGGGGAGCCAAAAACATTCAGTACTTC
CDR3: CASSLGGAKNIQYF

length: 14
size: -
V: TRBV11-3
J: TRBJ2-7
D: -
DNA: TGTGCCAGCAGCTTAGGAGGACCTGCTTACGAGCAGTACTTC
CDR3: CASSLGGPAYEQYF

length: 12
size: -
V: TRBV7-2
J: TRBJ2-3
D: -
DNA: TGTGCCAGCAGCTACCTTGGCGATACGCAGTATTTT
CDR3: CASSYLGDTQYF

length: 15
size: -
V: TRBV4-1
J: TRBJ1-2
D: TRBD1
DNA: TGCGCCAGCAGCCAAGACCGGACAGGGCACTATGGCTACACCTTC
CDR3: CASSQDRTGHYGYTF

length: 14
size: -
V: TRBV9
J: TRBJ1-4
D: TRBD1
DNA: TGTGCCAGCAGCGGACAGGGTGCTAATGAAAAACTGTTTTTT
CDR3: CASSGQGANEKLFF

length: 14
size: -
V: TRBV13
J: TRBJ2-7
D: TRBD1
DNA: TGTGCCAGCAGCCCGGACAGGGGTCCTTACGAGCAGTACTTC
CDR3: CASSPDRGPYEQYF

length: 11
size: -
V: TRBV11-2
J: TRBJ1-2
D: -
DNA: TGTGCCAGCAGCCGGGCGGATGGCTACACCTTC
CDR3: CASSRADGYTF

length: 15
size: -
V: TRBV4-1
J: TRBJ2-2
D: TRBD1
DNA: TGCGCCAGCAGTACAGACAGGGTGACCACCGGGGAGCTGTTTTTT
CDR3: CASSTDRVTTGELFF

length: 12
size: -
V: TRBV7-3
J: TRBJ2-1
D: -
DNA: TGTGCCAGCAGCCCTACAGGGTATGAGCAGTTCTTC
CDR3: CASSPTGYEQFF

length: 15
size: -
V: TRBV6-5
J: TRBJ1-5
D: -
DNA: TGTGCCAGCAGTTACTCCCGAGGAGAGAATCAGCCCCAGCATTTT
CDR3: CASSYSRGENQPQHF

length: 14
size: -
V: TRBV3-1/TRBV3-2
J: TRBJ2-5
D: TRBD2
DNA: TGTGCCAGCAGCTCACTAGCGGGGCTAAAGACCCAGTACTTC
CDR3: CASSSLAGLKTQYF

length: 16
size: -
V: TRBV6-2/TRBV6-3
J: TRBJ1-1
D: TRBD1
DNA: TGTGCCAGCAGTATGGGACAGGGGGCTCTGAACACTGAAGCTTTCTTT
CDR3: CASSMGQGALNTEAFF

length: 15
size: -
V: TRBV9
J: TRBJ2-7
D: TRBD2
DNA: TGTGCCAGCAGCGTAGGAGGGACTAGCGGCTACGAGCAGTACTTC
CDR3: CASSVGGTSGYEQYF

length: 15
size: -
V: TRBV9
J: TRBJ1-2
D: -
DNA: TGTGCCAGCAGCGTAGCTTGGAAGCATAACTATGGCTACACCTTC
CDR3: CASSVAWKHNYGYTF

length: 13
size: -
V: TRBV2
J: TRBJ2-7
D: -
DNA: TGTGCCAGCAGTGCTGGTCGGGGATACGAGCAGTACTTC
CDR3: CASSAGRGYEQYF

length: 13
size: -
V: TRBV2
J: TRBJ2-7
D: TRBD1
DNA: TGTGCCAGTTCCCGGGACAGGGGTTACGAGCAGTACTTC
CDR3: CASSRDRGYEQYF

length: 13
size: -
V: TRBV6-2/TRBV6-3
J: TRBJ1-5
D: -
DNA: TGTGCCAGCAGTTACTCCACAGGGATTTCCCAGCATTTT
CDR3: CASSYSTGISQHF

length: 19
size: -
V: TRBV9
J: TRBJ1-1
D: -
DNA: TGTGCCAGCAGGAGGAACATGGGGGGCCCGGGGGCAGGCGGCACTGAAGCTTTCTTT
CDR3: CASRRNMGGPGAGGTEAFF

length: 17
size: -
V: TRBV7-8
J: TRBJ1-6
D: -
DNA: TGTGCCAGCAGCCCCAGACAGAAGAGCTCCTATAATTCACCCCTCCACTTT
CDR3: CASSPRQKSSYNSPLHF

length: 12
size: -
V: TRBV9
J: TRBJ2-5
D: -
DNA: TGTGCCAGCAGCGTAGGTGAGGAGACCCAGTACTTC
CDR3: CASSVGEETQYF

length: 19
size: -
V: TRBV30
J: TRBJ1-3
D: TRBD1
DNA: TGTGCCTGGAGTTCTTCTTTGGGACAGGGGGCTCGGGCTGGAAACACCATATATTTT
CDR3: CAWSSSLGQGARAGNTIYF

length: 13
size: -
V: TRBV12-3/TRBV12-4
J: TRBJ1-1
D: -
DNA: TGTGCCAGCATTGGAGGTGGCGGCACTGAAGCTTTCTTT
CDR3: CASIGGGGTEAFF

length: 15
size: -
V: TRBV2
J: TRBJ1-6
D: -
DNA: TGTGCCAGCAGTGAAGCAGGGCGGAGCAAGTCACCCCTCCACTTT
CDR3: CASSEAGRSKSPLHF

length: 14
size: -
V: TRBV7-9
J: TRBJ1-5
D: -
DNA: TGTGCCAGCAGCTTGTCCGGGTCTCAAGGGCCCCAGCATTTT
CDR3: CASSLSGSQGPQHF

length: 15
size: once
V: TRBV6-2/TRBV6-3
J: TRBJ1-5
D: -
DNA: TGTGCCAGCAGTCAACAGGGATCGGGCAATCAGCCCCAGCATTTT
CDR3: CASSQQGSGNQPQHF

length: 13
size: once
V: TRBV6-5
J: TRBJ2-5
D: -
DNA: TGTGCCAGCAAAAAAGGTTTCCAAGAGACCCAGTACTTC
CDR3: CASKKGFQETQYF

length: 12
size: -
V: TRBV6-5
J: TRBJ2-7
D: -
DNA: TGTGCCAGCAGTCGGGACAACTACGAGCAGTACTTC
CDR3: CASSRDNYEQYF

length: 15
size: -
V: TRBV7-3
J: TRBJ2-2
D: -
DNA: TGTGCCAGCAGCTTAATACAGTCCAGTACCGGGGAGCTGTTTTTT
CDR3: CASSLIQSSTGELFF

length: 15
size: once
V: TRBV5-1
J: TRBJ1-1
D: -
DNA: TGCGCCAGCAGCTTGGGGTTCGGGTTAGAAACTGAAGCTTTCTTT
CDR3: CASSLGFGLETEAFF

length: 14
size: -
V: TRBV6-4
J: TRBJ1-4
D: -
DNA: TGTGCCAGCAGGGAATCCGTTGGCGGTGAAAAACTGTTTTTT
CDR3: CASRESVGGEKLFF

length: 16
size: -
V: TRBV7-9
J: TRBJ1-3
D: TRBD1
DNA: TGTGCCAGCAGCTTTAAACAGGGGTTCTCTGGAAACACCATATATTTT
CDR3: CASSFKQGFSGNTIYF

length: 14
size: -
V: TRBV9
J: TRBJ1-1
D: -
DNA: TGTGCCAGTTCTAGCGGGGACCGCCTCACTGAAGCTTTCTTT
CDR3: CASSSGDRLTEAFF

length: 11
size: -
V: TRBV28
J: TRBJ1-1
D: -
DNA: TGTGCCAGCAGGCTTAATGGTAAAGCTTTCTTT
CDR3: CASRLNGKAFF

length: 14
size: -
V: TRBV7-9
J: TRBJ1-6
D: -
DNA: TGTGCCAGCAGCTTAGGAGGCAGGGAGAGACCCCTCCACTTT
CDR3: CASSLGGRERPLHF

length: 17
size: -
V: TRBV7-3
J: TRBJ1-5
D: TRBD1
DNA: TGTGCCAGCAGCTTAATTTCCAGGGGGCGCCGAAATCAGCCCCAGCATTTT
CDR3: CASSLISRGRRNQPQHF

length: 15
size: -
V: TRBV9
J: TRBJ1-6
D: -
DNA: TGTGCCAGCAGCCCCGAGGGACTCTATAATTCACCCCTCCACTTT
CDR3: CASSPEGLYNSPLHF

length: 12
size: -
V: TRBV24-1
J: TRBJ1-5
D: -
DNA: TGTGCCACATCAACAGGGTATCAGCCCCAGCATTTT
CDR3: CATSTGYQPQHF

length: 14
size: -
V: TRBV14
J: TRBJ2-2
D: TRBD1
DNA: TGTGCCAGCAGCCGACAGGGTGCCACCGGGGAGCTGTTTTTT
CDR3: CASSRQGATGELFF

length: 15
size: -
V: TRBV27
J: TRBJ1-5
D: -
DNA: TGTGCCAGCAGTCCCCGTACCGGGGGCCCTCAGCCCCAGCATTTT
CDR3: CASSPRTGGPQPQHF

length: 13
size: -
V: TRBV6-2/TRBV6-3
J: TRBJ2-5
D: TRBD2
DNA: TGTGCCAGCAGTCGGACTAGCCGGGAGACCCAGTACTTC
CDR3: CASSRTSRETQYF

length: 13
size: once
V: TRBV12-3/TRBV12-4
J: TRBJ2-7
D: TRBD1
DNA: TGTGCCAGCAGCCCTGGGACAGCCTACGAGCAGTACTTC
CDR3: CASSPGTAYEQYF

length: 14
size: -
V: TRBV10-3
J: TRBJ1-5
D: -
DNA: TGTGCCATCAGCCTCGGGACGGACAATCAGCCCCAGCATTTT
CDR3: CAISLGTDNQPQHF

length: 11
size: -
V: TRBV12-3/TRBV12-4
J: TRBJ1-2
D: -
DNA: TGTGCCAGCAGTTTAAACTATGGCTACACCTTC
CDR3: CASSLNYGYTF

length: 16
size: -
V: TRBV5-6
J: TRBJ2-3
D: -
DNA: TGTGCCAGCAGCTTGGAGGAGGGATCTGGCACAGATACGCAGTATTTT
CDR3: CASSLEEGSGTDTQYF